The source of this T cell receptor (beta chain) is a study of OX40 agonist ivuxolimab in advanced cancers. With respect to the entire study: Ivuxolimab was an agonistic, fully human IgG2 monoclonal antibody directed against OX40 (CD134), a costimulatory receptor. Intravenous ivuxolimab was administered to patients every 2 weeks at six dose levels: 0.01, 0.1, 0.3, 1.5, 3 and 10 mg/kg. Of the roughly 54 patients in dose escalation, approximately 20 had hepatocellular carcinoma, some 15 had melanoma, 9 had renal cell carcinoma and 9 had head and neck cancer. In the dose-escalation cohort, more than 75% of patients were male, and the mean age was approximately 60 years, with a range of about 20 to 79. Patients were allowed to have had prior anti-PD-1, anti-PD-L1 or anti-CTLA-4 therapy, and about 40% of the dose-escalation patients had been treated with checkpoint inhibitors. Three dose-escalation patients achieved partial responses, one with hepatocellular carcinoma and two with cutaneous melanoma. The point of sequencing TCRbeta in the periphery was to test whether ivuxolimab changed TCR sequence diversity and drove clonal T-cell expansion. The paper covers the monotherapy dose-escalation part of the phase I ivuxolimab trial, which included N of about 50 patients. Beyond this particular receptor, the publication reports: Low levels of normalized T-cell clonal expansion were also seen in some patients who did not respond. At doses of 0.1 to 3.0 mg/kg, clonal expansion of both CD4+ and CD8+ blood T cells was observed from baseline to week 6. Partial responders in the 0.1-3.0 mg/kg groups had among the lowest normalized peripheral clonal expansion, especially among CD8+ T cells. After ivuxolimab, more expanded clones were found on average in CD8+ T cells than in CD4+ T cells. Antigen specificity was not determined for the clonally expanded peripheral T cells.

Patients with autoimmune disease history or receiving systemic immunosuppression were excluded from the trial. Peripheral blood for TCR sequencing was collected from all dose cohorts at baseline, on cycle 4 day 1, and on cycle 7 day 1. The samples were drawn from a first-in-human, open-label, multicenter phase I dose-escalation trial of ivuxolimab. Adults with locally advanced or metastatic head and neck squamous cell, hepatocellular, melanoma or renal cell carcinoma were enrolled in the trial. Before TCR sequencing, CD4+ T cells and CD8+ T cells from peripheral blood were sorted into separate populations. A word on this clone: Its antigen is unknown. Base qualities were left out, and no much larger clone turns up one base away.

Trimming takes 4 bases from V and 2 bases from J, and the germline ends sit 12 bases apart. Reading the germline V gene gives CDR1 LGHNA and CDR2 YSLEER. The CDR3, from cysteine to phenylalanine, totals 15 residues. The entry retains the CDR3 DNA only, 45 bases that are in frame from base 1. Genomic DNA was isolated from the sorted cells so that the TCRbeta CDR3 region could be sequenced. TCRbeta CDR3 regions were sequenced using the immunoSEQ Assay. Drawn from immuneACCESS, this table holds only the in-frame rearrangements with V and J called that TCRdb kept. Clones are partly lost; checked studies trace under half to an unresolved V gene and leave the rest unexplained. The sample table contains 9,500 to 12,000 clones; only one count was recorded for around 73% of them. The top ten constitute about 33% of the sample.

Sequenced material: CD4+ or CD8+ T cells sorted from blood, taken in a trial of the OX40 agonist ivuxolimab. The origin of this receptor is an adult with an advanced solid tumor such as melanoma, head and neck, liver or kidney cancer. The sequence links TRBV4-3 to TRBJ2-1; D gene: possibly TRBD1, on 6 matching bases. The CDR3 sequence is CASSPSDSAYNEQFF. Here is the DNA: TGCGCCAGCAGCCCGTCGGACAGCGCCTACAATGAGCAGTTCTTC.